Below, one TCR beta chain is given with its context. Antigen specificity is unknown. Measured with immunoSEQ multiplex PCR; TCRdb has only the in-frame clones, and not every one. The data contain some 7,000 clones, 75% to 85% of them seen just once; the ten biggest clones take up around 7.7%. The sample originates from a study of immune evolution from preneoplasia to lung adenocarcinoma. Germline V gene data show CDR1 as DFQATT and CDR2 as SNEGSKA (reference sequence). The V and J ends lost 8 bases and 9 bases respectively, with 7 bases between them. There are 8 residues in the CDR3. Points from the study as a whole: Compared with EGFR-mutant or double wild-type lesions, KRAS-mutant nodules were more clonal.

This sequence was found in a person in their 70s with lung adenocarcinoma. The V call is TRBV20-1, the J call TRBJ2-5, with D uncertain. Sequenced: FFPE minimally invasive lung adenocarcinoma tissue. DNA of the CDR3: TGCAGTCCGCAGGCCCAGTACTTC. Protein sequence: CSPQAQYF.